The entry below describes one TCR beta chain. This entry is derived from a study of CD8+ T cells in alopecia areata. RNA extraction was followed by reverse transcription into cDNA, which acted as the sequencing template. TCRdb's copy holds only in-frame clones and misses some; the assay was immunoSEQ multiplex PCR. The sample holds some 30,000 clones, about 80% seen once. Germline CDR1 MNHEY, CDR2 SMNVEV (reference sequence). The CDR3 is 12 amino acids. V lost 4 bases and J 0 bases, leaving 4 bases between the germline ends. This chain connects TRBV27 to TRBJ2-7; no firm D call. The origin of this receptor is a human donor with alopecia areata. What was sequenced was NKG2D-low CD8+ T cells sorted from blood. CDR3 DNA: TGTGCCAGCAGTTCAAGCTCCTACGAGCAGTACTTC. Encoded protein: CASSSSSYEQYF.